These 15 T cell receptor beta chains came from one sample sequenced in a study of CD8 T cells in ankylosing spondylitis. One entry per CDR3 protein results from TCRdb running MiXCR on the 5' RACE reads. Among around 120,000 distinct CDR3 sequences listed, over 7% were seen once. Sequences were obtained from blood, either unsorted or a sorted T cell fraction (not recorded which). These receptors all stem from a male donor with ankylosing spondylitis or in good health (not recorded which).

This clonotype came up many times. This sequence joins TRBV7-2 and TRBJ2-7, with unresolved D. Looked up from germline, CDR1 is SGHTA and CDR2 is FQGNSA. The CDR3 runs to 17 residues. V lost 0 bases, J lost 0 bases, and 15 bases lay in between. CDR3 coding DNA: TGTGCCAGCAGCTTAGCGGCGGTAGGAATTTCCTCCTACGAGCAGTACTTC. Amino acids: CASSLAAVGISSYEQYF.

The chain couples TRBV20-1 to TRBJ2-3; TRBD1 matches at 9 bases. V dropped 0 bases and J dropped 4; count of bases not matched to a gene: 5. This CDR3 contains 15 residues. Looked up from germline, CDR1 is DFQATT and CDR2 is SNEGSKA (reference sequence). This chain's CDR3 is CSARDGTGHSDTQYF. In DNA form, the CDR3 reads TGCAGTGCTAGAGATGGGACAGGGCATTCAGATACGCAGTATTTT.

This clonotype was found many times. CDR3 DNA: TGCGCCAGCAGCTGGAAGGGACCAGACACCGGGGAGCTGTTTTTT. It encodes CASSWKGPDTGELFF. The chain has TRBV5-1 and TRBJ2-2; either TRBD1 or TRBD2 may fit D (5 bases each). The CDR3 length is 15 residues. Germline assignment: CDR1 SGHRS and CDR2 YFSETQ. V was pared by 3 bases and J by 3 bases, with 12 bases between.

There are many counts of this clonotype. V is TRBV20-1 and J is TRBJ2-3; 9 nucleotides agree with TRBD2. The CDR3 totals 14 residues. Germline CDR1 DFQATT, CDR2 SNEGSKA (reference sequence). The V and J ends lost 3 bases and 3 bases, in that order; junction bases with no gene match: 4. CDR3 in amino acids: CSASSGRGTDTQYF. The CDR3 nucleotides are TGCAGTGCTAGTAGCGGGAGAGGTACAGATACGCAGTATTTT.

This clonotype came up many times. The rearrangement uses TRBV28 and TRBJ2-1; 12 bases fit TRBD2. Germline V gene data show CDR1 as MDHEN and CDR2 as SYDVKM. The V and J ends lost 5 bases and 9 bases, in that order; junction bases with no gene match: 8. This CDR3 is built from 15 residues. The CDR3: CASSPGLAGIIEQFF. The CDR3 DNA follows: TGTGCCAGCAGTCCAGGACTAGCGGGAATTATTGAGCAGTTCTTC.

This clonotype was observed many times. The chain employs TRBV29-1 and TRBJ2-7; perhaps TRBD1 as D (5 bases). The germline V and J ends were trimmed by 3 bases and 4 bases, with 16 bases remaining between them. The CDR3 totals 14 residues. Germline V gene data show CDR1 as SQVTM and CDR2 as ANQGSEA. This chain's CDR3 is CSVDPTADRYEQYF. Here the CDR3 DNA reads TGCAGCGTTGATCCGACAGCCGACCGGTACGAGCAGTACTTC.

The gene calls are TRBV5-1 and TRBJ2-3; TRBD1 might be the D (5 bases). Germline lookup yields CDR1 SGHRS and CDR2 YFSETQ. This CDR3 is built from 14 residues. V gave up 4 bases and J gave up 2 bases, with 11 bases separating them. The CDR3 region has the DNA TGCGCCAGCAGCATAGGACATACCACAGATACGCAGTATTTT. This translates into CASSIGHTTDTQYF. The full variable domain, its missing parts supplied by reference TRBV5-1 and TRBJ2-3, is KAGVTQTPRYLIKTRGQQVTLSCSPISGHRSVSWYQQTPGQGLQFLFEYFSETQRNKGNFPGRFSGRQFSNSRSEMNVSTLELGDSALYLCASSIGHTTDTQYFGPGTRLTVL.

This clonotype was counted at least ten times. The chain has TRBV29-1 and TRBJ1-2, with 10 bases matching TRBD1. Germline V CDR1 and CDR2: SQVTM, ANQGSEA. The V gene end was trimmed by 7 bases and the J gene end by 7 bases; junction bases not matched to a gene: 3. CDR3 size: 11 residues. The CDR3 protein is CSGGTGVGYTF. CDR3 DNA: TGCAGCGGGGGGACAGGGGTTGGCTACACCTTC.

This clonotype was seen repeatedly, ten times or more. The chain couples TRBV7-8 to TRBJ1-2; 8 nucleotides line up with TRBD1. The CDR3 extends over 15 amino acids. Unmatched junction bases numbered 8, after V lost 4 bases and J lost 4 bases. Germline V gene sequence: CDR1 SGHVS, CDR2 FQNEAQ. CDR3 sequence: CASSSNRQGPYGYTF. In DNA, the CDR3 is TGTGCCAGCAGCTCAAACCGACAGGGGCCCTATGGCTACACCTTC.

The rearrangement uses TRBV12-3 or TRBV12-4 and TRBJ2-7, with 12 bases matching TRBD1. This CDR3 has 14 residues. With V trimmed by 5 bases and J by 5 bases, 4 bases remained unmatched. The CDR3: CASSRDRGPDEQYF. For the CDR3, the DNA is TGTGCCAGCAGTCGGGACAGGGGGCCGGACGAGCAGTACTTC.

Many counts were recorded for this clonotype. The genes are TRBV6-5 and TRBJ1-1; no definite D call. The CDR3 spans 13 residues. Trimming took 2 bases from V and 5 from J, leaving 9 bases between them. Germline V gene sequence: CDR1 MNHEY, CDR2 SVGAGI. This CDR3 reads CASSYLAGTEAFF. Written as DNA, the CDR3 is TGTGCCAGCAGTTACCTAGCTGGAACTGAAGCTTTCTTT.

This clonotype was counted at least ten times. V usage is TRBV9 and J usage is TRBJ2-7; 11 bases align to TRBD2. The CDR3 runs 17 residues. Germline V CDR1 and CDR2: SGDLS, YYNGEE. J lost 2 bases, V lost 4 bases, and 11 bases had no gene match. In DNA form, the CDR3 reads TGTGCCAGCAGCCAAGACCCGGGACTAGCGGAAGCCTACGAGCAGTACTTC. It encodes CASSQDPGLAEAYEQYF.

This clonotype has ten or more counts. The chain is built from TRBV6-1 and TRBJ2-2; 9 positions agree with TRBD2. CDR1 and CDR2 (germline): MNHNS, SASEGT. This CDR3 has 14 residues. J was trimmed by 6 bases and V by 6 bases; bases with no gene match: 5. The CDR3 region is CASRSQREAGELFF. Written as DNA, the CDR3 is TGTGCCAGCAGATCTCAGCGGGAGGCCGGGGAGCTGTTTTTT.

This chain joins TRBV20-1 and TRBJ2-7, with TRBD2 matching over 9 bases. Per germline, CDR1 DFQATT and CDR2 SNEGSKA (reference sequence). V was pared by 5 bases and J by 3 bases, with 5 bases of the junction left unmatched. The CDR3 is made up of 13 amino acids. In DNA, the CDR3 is TGCAGTGCTGATAGCGGGAGTTTCTACGAGCAGTACTTC. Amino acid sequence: CSADSGSFYEQYF.

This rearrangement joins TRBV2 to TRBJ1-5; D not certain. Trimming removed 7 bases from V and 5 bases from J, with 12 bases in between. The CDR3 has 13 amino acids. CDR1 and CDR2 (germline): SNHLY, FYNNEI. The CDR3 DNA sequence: TGTGCCAGCACTCAAGGTCGAGATCAGCCCCAGCATTTT. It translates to CASTQGRDQPQHF.